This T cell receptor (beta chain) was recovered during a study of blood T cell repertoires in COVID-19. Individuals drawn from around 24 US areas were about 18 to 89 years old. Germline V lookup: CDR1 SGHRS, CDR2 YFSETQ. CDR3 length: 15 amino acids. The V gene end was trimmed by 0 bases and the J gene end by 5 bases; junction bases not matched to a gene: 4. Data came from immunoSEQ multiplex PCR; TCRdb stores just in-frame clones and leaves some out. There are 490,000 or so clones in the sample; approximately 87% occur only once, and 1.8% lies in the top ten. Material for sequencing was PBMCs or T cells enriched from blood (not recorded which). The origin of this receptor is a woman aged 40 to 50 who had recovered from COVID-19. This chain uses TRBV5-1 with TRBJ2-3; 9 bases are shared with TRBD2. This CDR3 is CASSLGREGRDTQYF. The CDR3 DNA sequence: TGCGCCAGCAGCTTGGGGCGGGAGGGCCGAGATACGCAGTATTTT.